Each of the 32 T cell receptor beta chains below was sequenced from the same sample in a study of shared clonotypes between healthy human individuals. Terminally differentiated effector memory CD45RA+ cells were left out of the naive CD8 fraction, which was CD45RO-negative and positively selected for CCR7. TCRdb's copy holds only in-frame clones and misses some; the assay was immunoSEQ multiplex PCR. The sample has about 2 million clones, about 95% seen once. Sequencing used naive CD8+ T cells sorted from blood. The receptor source for this set is a man aged 18-30 years in good health.

V and J are TRBV19 and TRBJ2-3, with 8 bases aligning to TRBD1. V gave up 10 bases and J gave up 6 bases; unmatched junction bases: 18. The CDR3 is made up of 16 amino acids. Germline CDR1 and CDR2: LNHDA and SQIVND (reference sequence). The CDR3 is CATATPGQGWMDTQYF. The CDR3 DNA is TGTGCCACCGCAACCCCTGGACAGGGATGGATGGATACGCAGTATTTT.

The chain is built from TRBV7-8 and TRBJ2-7; 10 positions match TRBD1. CDR1 is SGHVS and CDR2 is FQNEAQ in the germline V gene. The V and J ends lost 0 bases and 5 bases, in that order; junction bases with no gene match: 13. The CDR3 contains 18 residues. CDR3 bases: TGTGCCAGCAGCTTAGCGCAAAAGGGACAGGGGCCAGGGGACGAGCAGTACTTC. Translation: CASSLAQKGQGPGDEQYF.

This clone was recorded a few times. This rearrangement joins TRBV2 to TRBJ1-1; D may be TRBD1 (6 bases). The ends were cut back, 8 bases at V and 1 base at J, with 14 bases in the middle. The CDR3 sequence is 14 residues long. Germline CDR1 reads SNHLY; CDR2 reads FYNNEI. The CDR3 DNA is TGTGCCAGCTACCCAGGGGAAGGGAACACTGAAGCTTTCTTT. This translates into CASYPGEGNTEAFF. The full variable domain, rest sourced from reference TRBV2 and TRBJ1-1, is EPEVTQTPSHQVTQMGQEVILRCVPISNHLYFYWYRQILGQKVEFLVSFYNNEISEKSEIFDDQFSVERPDGSNFTLKIRSTKLEDSAMYFCASYPGEGNTEAFFGQGTRLTVV.

This clone was observed a single time. This chain joins TRBV28 and TRBJ2-3; 11 nucleotides align to TRBD2. V lost 6 bases, J lost 4 bases, and 12 bases stayed unmatched. The CDR3 covers 17 residues. Germline V gene lookup returns CDR1 MDHEN and CDR2 SYDVKM. CDR3 region: CASSSPLLAGESDTQYF. DNA for the CDR3: TGTGCCAGCAGCTCCCCCCTACTAGCGGGGGAGTCAGATACGCAGTATTTT.

The chain carries TRBV12-5 and TRBJ2-5; TRBD2 might be the D (7 bases). The CDR3 contains 15 residues. Germline CDR1 and CDR2: LGHNT and FRNRAP. Trimming shortened V by 2 bases and J by 4 bases, and 14 bases separated the two germline ends. CDR3 DNA: TGTGCTAGTGGTTTGAAGGTGGGAGGGGGAGAGACCCAGTACTTC. Its protein is CASGLKVGGGETQYF.

The V call is TRBV7-6, the J call TRBJ2-3; TRBD2 agrees at 12 bases. The J segment lost 6 bases and the V segment lost 5 bases, leaving 6 bases of the junction unmatched. CDR3 size: 15 residues. Germline V lookup: CDR1 SGHVS, CDR2 FNYEAQ. The CDR3 coding sequence is TGTGCCAGCAGCGAACTAGCGGGGGGAGCGGATACGCAGTATTTT. Translating gives CASSELAGGADTQYF.

The chain uses TRBV4-1 and TRBJ2-2; D unclear. V lost 4 bases and J 7 bases, leaving 7 bases between the germline ends. Germline V gene sequence: CDR1 MGHRA, CDR2 YSYEKL. This CDR3 spans 12 amino acids. The CDR3, as DNA: TGCGCCAGCAGCCTGTACGACGGGGAGCTGTTTTTT. Translating it yields CASSLYDGELFF.

For this clone: The sample contains more than one DNA sequence encoding this CDR3. J is TRBJ2-7 and V is TRBV7-2; D tentatively fits TRBD1 or TRBD2 (5 bases each). The germline V gene has CDR1 SGHTA and CDR2 FQGNSA. The CDR3 totals 13 residues. V gave up 4 bases and J gave up 2 bases, with 9 bases separating them. As DNA, the CDR3 is TGTGCCAGCAGCTCTCGGGGACCCTACGAGCAGTACTTC. It specifies CASSSRGPYEQYF.

The chain has TRBV29-1 and TRBJ2-2; D remains unclear. V was shortened by 4 bases and J by 0 bases, with 6 bases between the two germline ends. The CDR3 spans 13 residues. CDR1 and CDR2 from the germline V gene are SQVTM and ANQGSEA. The CDR3 loop reads CSVGPANTGELFF. For the CDR3, the DNA is TGCAGCGTTGGACCCGCGAACACCGGGGAGCTGTTTTTT.

The rearrangement links TRBV6-6 to TRBJ2-2; D call uncertain. This CDR3 has 16 residues. The germline V gene encodes CDR1 MNHNY and CDR2 SVGAGI (reference sequence). Trimming took off 2 bases at V and 2 bases at J, with 12 bases between the two ends. In DNA form, the CDR3 reads TGTGCCAGCAGTTACAACGAGGTGGGAAACACCGGGGAGCTGTTTTTT. Its translation is CASSYNEVGNTGELFF.

The J gene is TRBJ2-1, the V gene TRBV10-3; 7 bases fit TRBD1. The V gene end was trimmed by 6 bases and the J gene end by 8 bases; junction bases not matched to a gene: 4. Germline loops: CDR1 ENHRY, CDR2 SYGVKD. The CDR3 is made up of 12 amino acids. CDR3 nucleotide sequence: TGTGCCATCAGGACAGGGTCCGATGAGCAGTTCTTC. This codes for CAIRTGSDEQFF.

The sample holds one count of this clone. This sample includes further DNA sequences coding for the same CDR3. CDR3 sequence (DNA): TGTGCCAGCAGTACAGGGGGGTCCTACGAGCAGTACTTC. The encoded protein is CASSTGGSYEQYF. The gene calls are TRBV27 and TRBJ2-7, with 8 bases aligning to TRBD1. The CDR3 spans 13 residues. The germline V gene encodes CDR1 MNHEY and CDR2 SMNVEV (reference sequence). J lost 1 base, V lost 5 bases, and 1 base had no gene match.

The V and J genes are TRBV9 and TRBJ1-1; TRBD1 matches at 9 bases. Per germline, CDR1 SGDLS and CDR2 YYNGEE. The CDR3 spans 14 residues. The V segment lost 4 bases and the J segment 6 bases; nucleotides outside the gene matches: 7. CDR3 in DNA: TGTGCCAGCAGCCCACAAAGGGACAGGGCTGAAGCTTTCTTT. Protein: CASSPQRDRAEAFF.

The chain combines TRBV5-4 with TRBJ2-1; 7 bases are shared with TRBD2. With 3 bases clipped from V and 2 bases from J, the junction kept 5 bases outside the gene matches. This CDR3 spans 15 amino acids. The germline CDR1 and CDR2 sequences are SGHNT and YYREEE (reference sequence). CDR3 region: CASSWSGEPYNEQFF. CDR3 bases: TGTGCCAGCAGCTGGAGCGGGGAGCCCTACAATGAGCAGTTCTTC. The entire variable domain, with the rest obtained from reference TRBV5-4 and TRBJ2-1, is as follows: ETGVTQSPTHLIKTRGQQVTLRCSSQSGHNTVSWYQQALGQGPQFIFQYYREEENGRGNFPPRFSGLQFPNYSSELNVNALELDDSALYLCASSWSGEPYNEQFFGPGTRLTVL.

The chain links TRBV6-5 to TRBJ2-3; 8 nucleotides align to TRBD1. The trim removed 6 bases at V and 8 bases at J, leaving 1 base unmatched. The CDR3 length is 11 residues. Germline-derived CDR1 and CDR2 are MNHEY and SVGAGI. In DNA, the CDR3 is TGTGCCAGCAGCACAGGGGGTACGCAGTATTTT. This codes for CASSTGGTQYF.

Comment on this clone: Different DNA sequences within this sample yield the same CDR3. The chain couples TRBV4-1 to TRBJ2-7, with 7 bases identical to TRBD2. The CDR3 is 15 amino acids. CDR1 and CDR2 from the germline V gene are MGHRA and YSYEKL. The V and J ends lost 0 bases and 0 bases, in that order; junction bases with no gene match: 2. CDR3 DNA: TGCGCCAGCAGCCAAGAGGGACTAAGCTCCTACGAGCAGTACTTC. Amino acids: CASSQEGLSSYEQYF.

This clone has a single count. The J gene is TRBJ1-2, the V gene TRBV4-2, with D uncertain. V gave up 8 bases and J gave up 0 bases, with 16 bases separating them. The CDR3 runs to 15 residues. Looked up from germline, CDR1 is LGHNA and CDR2 is YNFKEQ. The CDR3 region is CASGPGVEANYGYTF. The CDR3 bases are TGTGCCAGCGGACCAGGTGTTGAGGCTAACTATGGCTACACCTTC.

In regard to this clone: The same CDR3 arises from other DNA sequences in this sample as well. The chain carries TRBV9 and TRBJ2-7; D remains ambiguous. In germline, CDR1 is SGDLS, CDR2 YYNGEE. CDR3 length: 13 residues. V lost 0 bases to trimming and J lost 3 bases, with 7 bases between them. In nucleotides, the CDR3 is TGTGCCAGCAGCGTAGGGGGTGACTACGAGCAGTACTTC. Its translation is CASSVGGDYEQYF. Filled out from reference TRBV9 and TRBJ2-7, the complete variable domain reads DSGVTQTPKHLITATGQRVTLRCSPRSGDLSVYWYQQSLDQGLQFLIQYYNGEERAKGNILERFSAQQFPDLHSELNLSSLELGDSALYFCASSVGGDYEQYFGPGTRLTVT.

The chain employs TRBV7-9 and TRBJ1-3; TRBD1 matches at 7 bases. CDR1 SEHNR and CDR2 FQNEAQ come from the germline V gene (reference sequence). The J segment lost 4 bases and the V segment lost 5 bases, leaving 2 bases of the junction unmatched. This CDR3 comprises 13 residues. The CDR3 bases are TGTGCCAGCAGCAAGGGGGCCGGAAACACCATATATTTT. Translation: CASSKGAGNTIYF.

The genes are TRBV4-1 and TRBJ2-1; 7 positions match TRBD2. The CDR3 length is 18 residues. CDR1 and CDR2 from the germline V gene are MGHRA and YSYEKL. J gave up 1 base and V 0 bases, and 9 bases lay outside the gene matches. CDR3 residues: CASSQDVPAGLSYNEQFF. CDR3 DNA sequence: TGCGCCAGCAGCCAAGATGTCCCAGCGGGACTATCCTACAATGAGCAGTTCTTC.

V and J are TRBV5-8 and TRBJ2-5; no clear D. Trimming stripped 2 bases from V and 4 bases from J, with 6 bases between. CDR1 and CDR2 (germline): SGHTS, YDEGEE. The CDR3 has 12 residues. CDR3 DNA sequence: TGTGCCAGCAGCTTCAAATCAGAGACCCAGTACTTC. Its translation is CASSFKSETQYF.

This chain links TRBV6-1 with TRBJ1-1; tentative D call: TRBD1 (5 bases). V was clipped by 6 bases and J by 3 bases, with 14 bases between them. The CDR3 contains 14 residues. CDR1 MNHNS and CDR2 SASEGT come from the germline V gene. The DNA for the CDR3 is TGTGCCAGCAGCGGGACCGTTACGGACACTGAAGCTTTCTTT. This codes for CASSGTVTDTEAFF.

The V and J genes are TRBV7-9 and TRBJ1-5; maybe TRBD1 (5 bases). Trimming shortened V by 4 bases and J by 7 bases, and 17 bases separated the two germline ends. This CDR3 is 15 amino acids long. Germline V gene lookup returns CDR1 SEHNR and CDR2 FQNEAQ (reference sequence). In DNA, the CDR3 is TGTGCCAGCAGCTCCGGGACGGTGGGGGGGCAGCCCCAGCATTTT. Translation gives CASSSGTVGGQPQHF.

The rearrangement joins TRBV6-5 to TRBJ2-1; D gene uncertain. In germline, CDR1 is MNHEY, CDR2 SVGAGI. Trimming cost V 2 bases and J 8 bases, with 13 bases left between them. The CDR3 contains 14 residues. The CDR3 here is CASSYGLGEDEQFF. CDR3 bases: TGTGCCAGCAGTTACGGGTTGGGTGAGGATGAGCAGTTCTTC.

The J gene is TRBJ2-1, the V gene TRBV7-6; D is perhaps TRBD2 (6 bases). The V end was cut by 6 bases, the J end by 0 bases, with 12 bases between. CDR1 and CDR2 (germline): SGHVS, FNYEAQ. This CDR3 contains 15 residues. The CDR3 here is CASSLSGVSYNEQFF. The CDR3 coding sequence is TGTGCCAGCAGTCTTAGCGGAGTCTCCTACAATGAGCAGTTCTTC.

V and J are TRBV29-1 and TRBJ2-3, with 10 bases that match TRBD2. The CDR3 extends over 16 amino acids. The trim removed 0 bases at V and 1 base at J, leaving 4 bases unmatched. Germline V gives CDR1 SQVTM, CDR2 ANQGSEA. The CDR3 loop reads CSVEDATSGGTDTQYF. The CDR3 region has the DNA TGCAGCGTTGAAGATGCCACTAGCGGGGGCACAGATACGCAGTATTTT.

Comment on this clone: Other DNA variants within this sample encode the same CDR3. Written as DNA, the CDR3 is TGTGCCAGCAGCGAAGGGGGGACGGCCTACGAGCAGTACTTC. Protein product: CASSEGGTAYEQYF. The chain employs TRBV9 and TRBJ2-7; the D call may be TRBD1 or TRBD2 (6 bases each). The germline gives CDR1 SGDLS, CDR2 YYNGEE. The CDR3 totals 14 residues. The V end lost 3 bases, the J end lost 2 bases, and 12 bases lay between the germline ends.

This chain links TRBV4-1 with TRBJ2-7, with unresolved D. Trimming shortened V by 0 bases and J by 7 bases, and 16 bases separated the two germline ends. Per germline, CDR1 MGHRA and CDR2 YSYEKL. The CDR3 totals 15 residues. The CDR3 region is CASSQDPGRLTEQYF. In DNA, the CDR3 is TGCGCCAGCAGCCAAGATCCGGGCCGATTGACGGAGCAGTACTTC.

This chain links TRBV7-9 with TRBJ1-1, with a possible D match to TRBD1 (6 bases). CDR1 SEHNR and CDR2 FQNEAQ come from the germline V gene (reference sequence). V lost 1 base and J lost 0, with 15 bases in between. CDR3 size: 17 residues. DNA of the CDR3: TGTGCCAGCAGCTTAGTTGGGGGCAGGGGCGTGAACACTGAAGCTTTCTTT. Translation: CASSLVGGRGVNTEAFF.

Concerning this clone: This may be a read error: a much more frequent sequence differs by one nucleotide. The chain links TRBV28 to TRBJ2-3; D remains unclear. This CDR3 is 12 amino acids long. The V gene's germline CDR1 is MDHEN and CDR2 SYDVKM. V lost 5 bases, J lost 4 bases, and 7 bases lay in between. CDR3 DNA: TGTGCCAGCAGTCCGCTTCCAGATACGCAGTATTTT. It codes for CASSPLPDTQYF.

This sequence joins TRBV13 and TRBJ2-3; 9 nucleotides align to TRBD2. From germline, CDR1 is PRHDT and CDR2 FYEKMQ (reference sequence). This CDR3 has 18 amino acids. Losses at the gene ends were 2 bases for V and 0 bases for J; bases not matched to a gene: 9. The CDR3: CASSLWGWTSESTDTQYF. Here the CDR3 DNA reads TGTGCCAGCAGCTTATGGGGATGGACTAGCGAAAGCACAGATACGCAGTATTTT.

J is TRBJ2-7 and V is TRBV15; D call uncertain. This CDR3 is 14 amino acids long. Looked up from germline, CDR1 is LNHNV and CDR2 is YYDKDF (reference sequence). V was shortened by 3 bases and J by 2 bases, with 11 bases between the two germline ends. The CDR3 bases are TGTGCCACCAGCAGGGTCATTGGGGCCTACGAGCAGTACTTC. This gives the protein CATSRVIGAYEQYF.